This is a list of T cell receptor beta chains from one sample in a study of blood T cell repertoires in COVID-19. Clones were read by immunoSEQ multiplex PCR, and TCRdb kept only the in-frame ones, dropping some. The sample contains tens of thousands of clones, around nine tenths of which appear only once. The specimen was peripheral blood. Source of these receptors: a man aged 50 or older with active COVID-19. The CDR3 runs from the conserved cysteine through the conserved F or W. The D gene is left open where the match is weak. Size is omitted from some rows. Given values are once, few, many or a class for expanded clones.

TRBJ2-5,TRBD2,NA,TRBV6-5,CASSYDGGKPKTQYF,TGTGCCAGCAGTTACGACGGGGGGAAACCGAAGACCCAGTACTTC
TRBJ1-6,NA,NA,TRBV19,CASSPRGRQSLNSPLHF,TGTGCCAGTAGCCCCCGCGGGCGGCAGAGCCTTAATTCACCCCTCCACTTT
TRBJ2-7,NA,NA,TRBV25-1,CASRADSYEQYF,TGTGCCAGCAGGGCGGACAGCTACGAGCAGTACTTC
TRBJ2-3,TRBD2,NA,TRBV5-1,CASSLGSGNTDTQYF,TGCGCCAGCAGCTTGGGTAGCGGGAACACAGATACGCAGTATTTT
TRBJ1-6,NA,NA,TRBV7-9,CASSSGYNSPLHF,TGTGCCAGCAGCTCGGGCTATAATTCACCCCTCCACTTT
TRBJ1-5,NA,few,TRBV18,CASSPTAHSNQPQHF,TGTGCCAGCTCACCGACAGCCCATAGCAATCAGCCCCAGCATTTT
TRBJ1-2,TRBD1,NA,TRBV2,CASNTGTGSDGYTF,TGTGCCAGCAATACCGGGACAGGCAGTGATGGCTACACCTTC
TRBJ2-2,TRBD1,NA,TRBV7-8,CASSSWDRPTGELFF,TGTGCCAGCAGCAGTTGGGACAGACCCACCGGGGAGCTGTTTTTT
TRBJ1-5,NA,NA,TRBV15,CATSNSGQPQHF,TGTGCCACCAGCAATTCGGGGCAGCCCCAGCATTTT
TRBJ1-2,TRBD1,NA,TRBV5-4,CASSFSGQGMYGYTF,TGTGCCAGCAGCTTCTCGGGACAGGGGATGTATGGCTACACCTTC
TRBJ2-7,NA,NA,TRBV6-5,CASSYSVGPTYEQYF,TGTGCCAGCAGTTACTCGGTTGGCCCAACCTACGAGCAGTACTTC
TRBJ2-5,NA,once,TRBV6-1,CASSENRQETQYF,TGTGCCAGCAGTGAAAACAGACAAGAGACCCAGTACTTC
TRBJ1-2,NA,once,TRBV6-5,CASSYSFQGGYGYTF,TGTGCCAGCAGTTACTCGTTTCAAGGGGGCTATGGCTACACCTTC
TRBJ2-7,TRBD2,NA,TRBV5-1,CASSLGLAGPLEQYF,TGCGCCAGCAGCTTGGGACTAGCGGGACCACTCGAGCAGTACTTC
TRBJ1-5,TRBD1,NA,TRBV28,CASSFGLGGGQPQHF,TGTGCCAGCAGTTTTGGGTTAGGGGGCGGACAGCCCCAGCATTTT
TRBJ2-1,NA,NA,TRBV21-1,CASSKPPGVPTNEQFF,TGTGCCAGCAGCAAACCACCGGGAGTACCAACCAATGAGCAGTTCTTC
TRBJ1-5,NA,NA,TRBV15,CATSRDLEGYSNQPQHF,TGTGCCACCAGCAGAGATCTCGAGGGATATAGCAATCAGCCCCAGCATTTT
TRBJ2-5,NA,NA,TRBV7-8,CASSLEGTPGGTQYF,TGTGCCAGCAGCTTAGAAGGGACTCCGGGCGGGACCCAGTACTTC
TRBJ1-2,NA,NA,TRBV21-1,CASSKGGQLPSNYGYTF,TGTGCCAGCAGCAAAGGGGGACAATTACCTTCTAACTATGGCTACACCTTC
TRBJ1-4,TRBD1,NA,TRBV5-1,CASSQDRGNEKLFF,TGCGCCAGCAGCCAGGACAGGGGGAATGAAAAACTGTTTTTT
TRBJ1-4,TRBD1,NA,TRBV7-9,CASSSHRGRNEKLFF,TGTGCCAGCAGTTCTCACAGGGGCCGCAATGAAAAACTGTTTTTT
TRBJ1-4,NA,NA,TRBV19,CASSPAGLKRDEKLFF,TGTGCCAGTAGTCCGGCTGGACTCAAAAGGGATGAAAAACTGTTTTTT
TRBJ2-7,NA,NA,TRBV24-1,CATSDLGRGEQYF,TGTGCCACCAGTGATTTAGGCAGGGGCGAGCAGTACTTC
TRBJ2-2,NA,NA,TRBV4-2,CASSQDLNRGLTGELFF,TGTGCCAGCAGCCAAGACTTAAACAGGGGACTCACCGGGGAGCTGTTTTTT
TRBJ1-1,TRBD1,NA,TRBV7-2,CASSLLGQGISEAFF,TGTGCCAGCAGCTTATTGGGACAGGGGATCTCTGAAGCTTTCTTT
TRBJ1-5,NA,NA,TRBV2,CASSESGRNQPQHF,TGTGCCAGCAGTGAATCTGGCCGCAATCAGCCCCAGCATTTT
TRBJ1-5,NA,NA,TRBV27,CASSLFPGRIGGVPQHF,TGTGCCAGCAGTTTATTCCCAGGAAGGATAGGGGGGGTGCCCCAGCATTTT
TRBJ1-2,NA,few,TRBV6-5,CASSYRPNYGYTF,TGTGCCAGCAGTTACCGTCCGAACTATGGCTACACCTTC
TRBJ1-4,TRBD1,NA,TRBV28,CASSFRGQGAANEKLFF,TGTGCCAGCAGTTTCCGGGGACAGGGGGCGGCTAATGAAAAACTGTTTTTT
TRBJ2-2,TRBD2,NA,TRBV4-3,CASSQPYISGKNTGELFF,TGCGCCAGCAGCCAACCCTACATTAGCGGGAAGAACACCGGGGAGCTGTTTTTT
TRBJ1-2,NA,NA,TRBV28,CASSPLVVGYTF,TGTGCCAGCAGTCCCTTAGTGGTGGGCTACACCTTC
TRBJ2-7,NA,NA,TRBV5-1,CASSLAAGYEQYF,TGCGCCAGCAGCTTGGCGGCGGGTTACGAGCAGTACTTC
TRBJ1-2,TRBD1,once,TRBV4-3,CASSQEGGPGQGVGYTF,TGCGCCAGCAGCCAAGAAGGGGGGCCGGGACAGGGGGTTGGCTACACCTTC
TRBJ2-7,TRBD1,NA,TRBV15,CATSRVRLPGQSYEQYF,TGTGCCACCAGCAGAGTACGACTTCCGGGACAGAGCTATGAGCAGTACTTC
TRBJ1-4,TRBD1,NA,TRBV4-3,CASSQDRSTTSLFF,TGCGCCAGCAGCCAGGACAGGTCGACCACATCCCTGTTTTTT
TRBJ2-2,TRBD1,NA,TRBV6-4,CASSGTGNVNTGELFF,TGTGCCAGCAGTGGGACAGGGAACGTAAACACCGGGGAGCTGTTTTTT
TRBJ2-3,NA,once,TRBV9,CASSVSTRFTDTQYF,TGTGCCAGCAGCGTATCAACTAGGTTCACAGATACGCAGTATTTT
TRBJ1-4,TRBD1,NA,TRBV18,CASSPRPGQGIPGGKLFF,TGTGCCAGCTCACCACGGCCGGGACAGGGTATTCCGGGCGGAAAACTGTTTTTT
TRBJ1-1,TRBD1,NA,TRBV11-2,CASSAGTGNGEAFF,TGTGCCAGCAGCGCGGGGACAGGGAACGGTGAAGCTTTCTTT
TRBJ1-1,NA,NA,TRBV25-1,CASSKGWNTEAFF,TGTGCCAGCAGTAAGGGGTGGAACACTGAAGCTTTCTTT
TRBJ1-5,NA,NA,TRBV6-1,CASSEGTGTHNQPQHF,TGTGCCAGCAGTGAAGGCACCGGGACTCACAATCAGCCCCAGCATTTT
TRBJ1-3,TRBD1,NA,TRBV5-1,CASSYWGVRDSSGNTIYF,TGCGCCAGCAGTTATTGGGGAGTAAGGGACAGCTCTGGAAACACCATATATTTT
TRBJ2-3,NA,NA,TRBV7-9,CASSLELSTDTQYF,TGTGCCAGCAGCTTAGAACTTTCCACAGATACGCAGTATTTT
TRBJ1-1,NA,NA,TRBV25-1,CASSEYIGSGRTEAFF,TGTGCCAGCAGTGAATATATTGGGAGCGGGAGGACTGAAGCTTTCTTT
TRBJ2-7,NA,few,TRBV5-4,CASNLDSSYEQYF,TGTGCCAGCAATCTTGACAGCTCCTACGAGCAGTACTTC
TRBJ1-1,NA,NA,TRBV7-8,CASSSDRGTEAFF,TGTGCCAGCAGCTCGGACAGAGGCACTGAAGCTTTCTTT
TRBJ2-7,NA,few,TRBV27,CASRGNRRLSYEQYF,TGTGCCAGCAGGGGGAACAGGAGACTTTCCTACGAGCAGTACTTC
TRBJ1-4,NA,once,TRBV4-1,CASSHQQGGNNEKLFF,TGCGCCAGCAGCCATCAACAAGGAGGAAATAACGAAAAACTGTTTTTT
TRBJ1-4,NA,NA,TRBV11-1,CASSPGRGAGEKLFF,TGTGCCAGCAGCCCCGGGCGGGGGGCTGGTGAAAAACTGTTTTTT
TRBJ1-5,TRBD1,once,TRBV28,CASSLWGTDNQPQHF,TGTGCCAGCAGTTTATGGGGGACAGACAATCAGCCCCAGCATTTT
TRBJ1-4,TRBD1,NA,TRBV7-7,CASSLAGTGREKLFF,TGTGCTAGCAGCTTAGCCGGGACAGGGCGGGAAAAACTGTTTTTT
TRBJ2-1,NA,NA,TRBV5-6,CASSWGGDGYNEQFF,TGTGCCAGCAGCTGGGGCGGGGATGGCTACAATGAGCAGTTCTTC